The 20 T cell receptor beta chains below come from one sample, sequenced in a study of shared clonotypes between healthy human individuals. TCRdb's table, derived via immunoSEQ multiplex PCR, lists solely in-frame clones and lacks some. The table shows around 700,000 clones, with roughly 78% occurring only once. Material for sequencing was memory CD4+ T cells sorted from blood. Subset: CD45RA-negative fraction. Receptors were obtained from a woman in her 30s in good health.

The J gene is TRBJ2-1, the V gene TRBV30; tentatively, D is TRBD1 or TRBD2 (5 bases each). Per the germline V gene, CDR1 is GTSNPN and CDR2 is SVGIG (reference sequence). The CDR3 sequence is 14 residues long. The germline V and J ends were trimmed by 3 bases and 7 bases, with 16 bases remaining between them. The CDR3 coding sequence is TGTGCCTGGAGCGGTGGGGCGGGTTGGAATGAGCAGTTCTTC. This encodes CAWSGGAGWNEQFF.

The chain links TRBV7-8 to TRBJ1-1; 7 bases agree with TRBD1. Germline CDR1 SGHVS, CDR2 FQNEAQ. There are 15 residues in the CDR3. J gave up 7 bases and V 1 base, and 9 bases lay outside the gene matches. CDR3: CASSLEGQSLGEAFF. The CDR3 nucleotides read TGTGCCAGCAGCTTAGAGGGACAGAGCCTAGGTGAAGCTTTCTTT.

The rearrangement links TRBV23-1 to TRBJ2-3, with 10 nucleotides matching TRBD1. TRBV23-1 is known as an ORF, though its function is uncertain. The CDR3 runs 16 residues. Germline trimming cut 2 bases from V and 3 bases from J; bases unmatched to any gene: 5. The CDR3 loop reads CASSQPGQGLTDTQYF. The CDR3 nucleotides are TGCGCCAGCAGTCAACCGGGACAGGGGCTAACAGATACGCAGTATTTT.

Remarks on this clone: Distinct nucleotide sequences in the sample also encode this CDR3. CDR3 loop: CASSPRGGNQPQHF. The CDR3 DNA sequence: TGTGCCAGCAGTCCCAGGGGGGGCAATCAGCCCCAGCATTTT. The chain carries TRBV6-5 and TRBJ1-5, with TRBD1 matching 7 bases. Germline V CDR1 and CDR2: MNHEY, SVGAGI. V shed 5 bases and J 2 bases; nucleotides not matched to a gene: 3. This CDR3 is built from 14 residues.

This clone was picked up a small number of times. The chain has TRBV7-1 and TRBJ1-1; D remains unclear. TRBV7-1 is marked as an open reading frame, function uncertain. The germline V and J ends were trimmed by 4 bases and 1 base, with 13 bases remaining between them. The CDR3 is 15 amino acids. DNA for the CDR3: TGTGCCAGCAGCTTAGCGATGGTTGCGAACACTGAAGCTTTCTTT. It translates to CASSLAMVANTEAFF.

CDR3 protein: CASSHQTVYQLFF. The DNA for the CDR3 is TGCGCCAGCAGCCACCAGACAGTATACCAACTGTTTTTT. The genes are TRBV4-1 and TRBJ1-4, with D possibly TRBD1 on 5 matching bases. The CDR3 spans 13 residues. Trimming removed 3 bases at V and 12 bases at J, with 14 bases between. Germline V gene sequence: CDR1 MGHRA, CDR2 YSYEKL.

The chain is built from TRBV11-2 and TRBJ1-3; no firm D call. CDR1 and CDR2 (germline): SGHAT, FQNNGV. Trimming left V 0 bases short and J 9 bases short, with 9 bases between. The CDR3 is 13 amino acids. CDR3 DNA: TGTGCCAGCAGCTTAGATCAGGCTCCCACCATATATTTT. Its protein product is CASSLDQAPTIYF.

This clone was recorded only once. The chain employs TRBV7-8 and TRBJ2-5; 10 positions agree with TRBD1. Per germline, CDR1 SGHVS and CDR2 FQNEAQ. V lost 5 bases, J lost 4 bases, and 7 bases stayed unmatched. This CDR3 spans 15 amino acids. CDR3 region: CASSVSGTGVETQYF. Here the CDR3 DNA reads TGTGCCAGCAGCGTCTCCGGGACAGGGGTAGAGACCCAGTACTTC.

This clone has only one observation. The chain recombines TRBV7-9 with TRBJ2-1; TRBD1 matches 7 bases. There are 14 residues in the CDR3. The germline V gene has CDR1 SEHNR and CDR2 FQNEAQ (reference sequence). J gave up 4 bases and V 5 bases, and 5 bases lay outside the gene matches. CDR3 in amino acids: CASSAGTEYNEQFF. The CDR3 DNA reads TGTGCCAGCAGCGCCGGGACAGAGTACAATGAGCAGTTCTTC. The full variable domain, in which reference TRBV7-9 and TRBJ2-1 provide the parts outside the CDR3, is DTGVSQNPRHKITKRGQNVTFRCDPISEHNRLYWYRQTLGQGPEFLTYFQNEAQLEKSRLLSDRFSAERPKGSFSTLEIQRTEQGDSAMYLCASSAGTEYNEQFFGPGTRLTVL.

The count of this clone is one. The chain links TRBV2 to TRBJ1-1; 7 bases are shared with TRBD1. CDR3 length: 12 residues. Germline values: CDR1 SNHLY, CDR2 FYNNEI. Trimming took 2 bases from V and 10 from J; bases not matched to a gene: 4. CDR3 nucleotide sequence: TGTGCCAGCAGTGAAAGGGGGCTAGGAGCTTTCTTT. Its translation is CASSERGLGAFF.

The V gene is TRBV6-1, the J gene TRBJ2-5, with D hard to call. CDR3 length: 12 amino acids. The V gene lost 7 bases and the J gene lost 7 bases, with 13 bases spanning the gap. Per the germline V gene, CDR1 is MNHNS and CDR2 is SASEGT. The CDR3 sequence is CASTTSVSTQYF. The DNA for the CDR3 is TGTGCCAGCACTACCTCTGTGTCGACCCAGTACTTC.

This clone has at least ten counts. In the same sample, other DNA sequences code for this CDR3. For the CDR3, the DNA is TGTGCCAGCAGCCTGGACAGGAGCTCCTACGAGCAGTACTTC. It codes for CASSLDRSSYEQYF. The chain links TRBV5-4 to TRBJ2-7, with 7 bases lining up with TRBD1. Germline CDR1 SGHNT, CDR2 YYREEE (reference sequence). CDR3 length: 14 amino acids. After removal of 4 bases from V and 0 bases from J, the junction contained 4 bases not matched to a gene.

This chain connects TRBV28 to TRBJ1-5; D unclear. This CDR3 has 13 residues. Trimming left V 3 bases short and J 4 bases short, with 7 bases between. From germline, CDR1 is MDHEN and CDR2 SYDVKM. The CDR3 nucleotides read TGTGCCAGCAGTTTTTCGTTGAATCAGCCCCAGCATTTT. It yields the protein CASSFSLNQPQHF.

J is TRBJ2-3 and V is TRBV25-1; 10 nucleotides agree with TRBD1. The length of the CDR3 is 18 residues. J gave up 5 bases and V 2 bases, and 13 bases lay outside the gene matches. Germline V gene sequence: CDR1 MGHDK, CDR2 SYGVNS. CDR3 region: CASSENSRDRGGGDTQYF. The CDR3 nucleotides are TGTGCCAGCAGTGAAAACTCCCGGGACAGGGGAGGTGGAGATACGCAGTATTTT.

This chain links TRBV27 with TRBJ1-5; tentative D call: TRBD1 (5 bases). The germline V and J ends were trimmed by 5 bases and 7 bases, with 24 bases remaining between them. This CDR3 contains 17 residues. CDR1 is MNHEY and CDR2 is SMNVEV in the germline V gene (reference sequence). The CDR3 region is CASSPSPGTESLQPQHF. DNA of the CDR3: TGTGCCAGCAGTCCCTCTCCCGGGACGGAGTCCCTACAGCCCCAGCATTTT.

The rearrangement joins TRBV27 to TRBJ2-1; D possibly corresponds to TRBD1 (6 bases). Trimming took 2 bases from V and 11 from J, leaving 16 bases between them. The CDR3 runs 14 residues. CDR1 and CDR2 (germline): MNHEY, SMNVEV (reference sequence). The CDR3 spells CASSLEATGSQQFF. As DNA, the CDR3 is TGTGCCAGCAGTTTAGAGGCTACAGGGAGTCAGCAGTTCTTC.

This rearrangement joins TRBV7-8 to TRBJ2-3; 7 positions match TRBD2. Germline V CDR1 and CDR2: SGHVS, FQNEAQ. The CDR3 has 11 amino acids. J lost 8 bases, V lost 7 bases, and 3 bases had no gene match. The CDR3 sequence: CASTPGGTQYF. The CDR3 nucleotides are TGTGCCAGCACCCCGGGGGGTACGCAGTATTTT.

J is TRBJ2-1 and V is TRBV10-2; no reliable D call. CDR1 is WSHSY, CDR2 SAAADI, per germline. CDR3 length: 12 residues. V shed 4 bases and J shed 4 bases, with 5 bases lying between them. CDR3 nucleotides: TGCGCCAGCAGTGGGGTTTACAATGAGCAGTTCTTC. Its translation: CASSGVYNEQFF.

V usage is TRBV7-2 and J usage is TRBJ2-2; D is unclear. V lost 1 base and J 6 bases, leaving 9 bases between the germline ends. The V gene's germline CDR1 is SGHTA and CDR2 FQGNSA. The CDR3 totals 14 residues. CDR3 sequence reads: CASSLVEGAGELFF. The CDR3 bases are TGTGCCAGCAGCTTAGTCGAAGGTGCCGGGGAGCTGTTTTTT.

In DNA, the CDR3 is TGTGCCACCAGCCGCGGGACAGTCAATCAGCCCCAGCATTTT. The encoded protein is CATSRGTVNQPQHF. V and J are TRBV15 and TRBJ1-5, with 7 bases matching TRBD1. Germline CDR1 is LNHNV and CDR2 is YYDKDF (reference sequence). This CDR3 is built from 14 residues. V gave up 5 bases and J gave up 3 bases; unmatched junction bases: 4.